These T cell receptor beta chains were read from a single sample in a study of patients and donors after allogeneic stem cell transplantation. TCRdb used MiXCR to reprocess the RT-PCR reads, holding one entry per CDR3 protein. This sample has 20,000 or so distinct CDR3 sequences; 35% to 45% occur once, and the top ten carry over 70%. The sequenced sample consisted of blood, either unsorted or a sorted T cell fraction (not recorded which). All receptors come from a human donor who was either an allogeneic HSCT recipient or a stem cell or donor lymphocyte infusion donor (not recorded which). It is not recorded whose cells these are; they may come from a transplant donor. Each CDR3 is given with its conserved first and last residue. The D gene is left open where the match is weak. Clone size is not always given. Where it is, it says once, few, many or a class for expanded clones.

TRBD2 TRBJ2-3 TRBV11-2 . TGTGCCAGCAGCGCTAGCGGAGGTACGCAGTATTTT CASSASGGTQYF
. TRBJ1-1 TRBV18 . TGTGCCAGCTCACCACCGGGTGATCAGCCAGAAGCTTTCTTT CASSPPGDQPEAFF
TRBD2 TRBJ2-3 TRBV2 . TGTGCCACCCGGGGATTGAGCGGGGCCACAGATACGCAGTATTTT CATRGLSGATDTQYF
. TRBJ1-1 TRBV6-5 . TGTGCCAGCAGTGGACACCGGAACACTGAAGCTTTCTTT CASSGHRNTEAFF
TRBD1 TRBJ2-2 TRBV18 many TGTGCCAGCTCAACATCCTTTGGGACGGGACAGGGACTCACCGGGGAGCTGTTTTTT CASSTSFGTGQGLTGELFF
. TRBJ1-1 TRBV7-2 few TGTGCCAGCAGCTTAGAGGTGGGGGCGGACACTGAAGCTTTCTTT CASSLEVGADTEAFF
TRBD1 TRBJ1-1 TRBV5-1 . TGCGCCAGCAGCCCGGACAGGGGAGAGACTGAAGCTTTCTTT CASSPDRGETEAFF
TRBD1 TRBJ1-2 TRBV18 . TGTGCCAGCTCACCACAACAGGGGGACTATGGCTACACCTTC CASSPQQGDYGYTF
. TRBJ1-1 TRBV6-5 . TGTGCCAGCAGTTACGGGGGAACTGAAGCTTTCTTT CASSYGGTEAFF
TRBD1 TRBJ1-2 TRBV20-1 . TGCAGTGCAAGGGGACAGGTGGATAACTATGGCTACACCTTC CSARGQVDNYGYTF
TRBD2 TRBJ2-5 TRBV11-2 few TGTGCCAGCAGCTCCGGGACTAGCGGAGAGGAGACCCAGTACTTC CASSSGTSGEETQYF
TRBD2 TRBJ2-2 TRBV7-6 . TGTGCCAGCAGGTTTAGCGGGGGCCTCGCGAACACCGGGGAGCTGTTTTTT CASRFSGGLANTGELFF
. TRBJ2-2 TRBV29-1 . TGCAGCGTTGGAGGGAACACCGGGGAGCTGTTTTTT CSVGGNTGELFF
TRBD2 TRBJ2-5 TRBV20-1 . TGCAGTGCTAGAGACCCGACTAGCGGGGGGGAGACCCAGTACTTC CSARDPTSGGETQYF
TRBD2 TRBJ2-1 TRBV28 . TGTGCCAGCAGTTTAATAGCGGGAGGTGACAATGAGCAGTTCTTC CASSLIAGGDNEQFF
. TRBJ2-7 TRBV27 . TGTGCCAGCAGTTTGGAGACGGGCTACGAGCAGTACTTC CASSLETGYEQYF
TRBD1 TRBJ1-5 TRBV6-1 few TGTGCCAGCAAGACAGGGGTGGGGCAGCCCCAGCATTTT CASKTGVGQPQHF
TRBD1 TRBJ1-1 TRBV11-3 . TGTGCCAGCAGCGTCGGACAGGGGAGTACTGAAGCTTTCTTT CASSVGQGSTEAFF
TRBD1 TRBJ1-1 TRBV24-1 many TGTGCCACCAGTGCCCCCGGGACAGCGACTGAAGCTTTCTTT CATSAPGTATEAFF
TRBD1 TRBJ1-6 TRBV4-1 . TGCGCCAGCAGCCAAGCGCGGACAGGGGCGTTTTCACCCCTCCACTTT CASSQARTGAFSPLHF
. TRBJ1-2 TRBV4-1 . TGCGCCAGCAGCCAAGGCGTTAACTATGGCTACACCTTC CASSQGVNYGYTF
TRBD2 TRBJ2-2 TRBV9 . TGTGCCAGCAGCGTAGATGGGACTAGCGGGAGAGGAACGAACACCGGGGAGCTGTTTTTT CASSVDGTSGRGTNTGELFF
. TRBJ2-1 TRBV4-1 . TGCGCCAGCAGTCCTCCTGGGTCTGGAAACAATGAGCAGTTCTTC CASSPPGSGNNEQFF
. TRBJ2-2 TRBV12-3/TRBV12-4 . TGTGCCAGCAGTTTAAACACCGGGGAGCTGTTTTTT CASSLNTGELFF
. TRBJ1-3 TRBV9 . TGTGCCAGCAGCGTAGAGTGGGGTGGCTCTGGAAACACCATATATTTT CASSVEWGGSGNTIYF
. TRBJ1-1 TRBV7-6 . TGTGCCAGCCGCGAGTCATATTGGGACACTGAAGCTTTCTTT CASRESYWDTEAFF
. TRBJ1-4 TRBV4-1 . TGCGCCAGCAGCCAAGATTTTTTTACGATTGAAGAGGGAGAAAAACTGTTTTTT CASSQDFFTIEEGEKLFF
. TRBJ1-3 TRBV6-1 . TGTGCCAGCAGTGAACAGGGAGGGAACACCATATATTTT CASSEQGGNTIYF
. TRBJ2-3 TRBV9 . TGTGCCAGCAGCGTAGCTTCCATCCTCACAGATACGCAGTATTTT CASSVASILTDTQYF
TRBD2 TRBJ2-7 TRBV6-5 many TGTGCCAGCAGTTACACGGTGACTAGCGAGTTAGGCGAGCAGTACTTC CASSYTVTSELGEQYF
. TRBJ1-3 TRBV5-6 . TGTGCCAGCAGCTTCTCACAGTTTTCTGGAAACACCATATATTTT CASSFSQFSGNTIYF
. TRBJ1-2 TRBV4-1 . TGCGCCAGCAGCCAAGACCGGACTAACTATGGCTACACCTTC CASSQDRTNYGYTF
TRBD1 TRBJ2-7 TRBV7-9 many TGTGCCAGCAGCCCCCCCTACGGGACAGGCCCCTACGAGCAGTACTTC CASSPPYGTGPYEQYF
TRBD1 TRBJ1-4 TRBV7-8 few TGTGCCAGCAGCGCGACAGGGCGGACTAATGAAAAACTGTTTTTT CASSATGRTNEKLFF
. TRBJ2-1 TRBV6-5 few TGTGCCAGCAGTTACTCGAGGACACCCGACGCTGAGCAGTTCTTC CASSYSRTPDAEQFF
TRBD1 TRBJ1-2 TRBV7-3 . TGTGCCAGCAGCCCTCGGACAGGGGGCGAGGGCTACACCTTC CASSPRTGGEGYTF
. TRBJ1-4 TRBV7-2 few TGTGCCAGCAGCTTTACGGATGAGCCTAATGAAAAACTGTTTTTT CASSFTDEPNEKLFF
. TRBJ2-5 TRBV11-2 . TGTGCCAGCAGCTCCCTAGAAGGCTTCCAAGAGACCCAGTACTTC CASSSLEGFQETQYF
. TRBJ1-5 TRBV6-1 once TGTGCCAGCAGTGAAGTGGGGTCGGTCAATCAGCCCCAGCATTTT CASSEVGSVNQPQHF
TRBD2 TRBJ2-1 TRBV6-6 . TGTGCCAGCAGTTACTCGAAAGCGGGAGGTTCTTACAATGAGCAGTTCTTC CASSYSKAGGSYNEQFF
. TRBJ2-1 TRBV5-1 . TGCGCCAGCTTCGCGGGATGGAATGAGCAGTTCTTC CASFAGWNEQFF
. TRBJ2-3 TRBV7-2 . TGTGCCAGCAGCTTAGGGCTAGCACCTGGCGCAGATACGCAGTATTTT CASSLGLAPGADTQYF
. TRBJ1-2 TRBV14 few TGTGCCAGCAGCCAAGCAGGATCTTATGGCTACACCTTC CASSQAGSYGYTF